Below, one TCR beta chain is given with its context. This entry comes from a study of shared clonotypes between healthy human individuals. In the study overall: Each donor's CD4 naive and CD4 memory cells filled three plates apiece, CD8 naive two, and CD8 memory one.

Splitting of each subset's genomic DNA was done evenly across several immunoSEQ plates. Generated by immunoSEQ multiplex PCR, the TCRdb table keeps only in-frame clones and is missing some. The repertoire consists of approximately 1.4 million clones, with 95% to 99% occurring once and the leading ten covering less than 0.55%. A CD45RA-negative memory subset and a CD45RA+ naive subset were separated from the CD4+ cells. The CDR3 length is 14 residues. Trimming took 4 bases from V and 4 from J; bases not matched to a gene: 1. Per the germline V gene, CDR1 is SEHNR and CDR2 is FQNEAQ (reference sequence).

V usage is TRBV7-9 and J usage is TRBJ2-2, with TRBD2 identical over 9 bases. Sequencing was done on a sample of naive CD4+ T cells sorted from blood. This sample's subset: CD45RA+ positively selected. The receptor was derived from a man in his thirties or forties in good health. The CDR3 is CASSSTSGTGELFF. The CDR3 bases are TGTGCCAGCAGCTCGACTAGCGGCACCGGGGAGCTGTTTTTT.